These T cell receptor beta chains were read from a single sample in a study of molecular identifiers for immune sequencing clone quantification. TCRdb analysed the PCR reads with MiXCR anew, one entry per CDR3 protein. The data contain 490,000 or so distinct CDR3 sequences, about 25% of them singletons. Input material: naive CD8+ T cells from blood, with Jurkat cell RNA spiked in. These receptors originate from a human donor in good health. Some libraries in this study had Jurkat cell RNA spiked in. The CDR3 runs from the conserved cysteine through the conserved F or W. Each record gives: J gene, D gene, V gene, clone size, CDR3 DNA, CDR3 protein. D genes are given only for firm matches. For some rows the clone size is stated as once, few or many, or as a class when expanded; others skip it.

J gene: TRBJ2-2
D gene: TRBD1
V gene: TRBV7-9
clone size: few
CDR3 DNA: TGTGCCAGCAGCAGCCGGGACAGGGCTTACGGGGAGCTGTTTTTT
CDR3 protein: CASSSRDRAYGELFF

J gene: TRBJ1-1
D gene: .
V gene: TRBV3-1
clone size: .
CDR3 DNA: TGTGCCAGCAGCCCCCGCCCCGCAACGGGGGTAGGAGAAGCTTTCTTT
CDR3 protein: CASSPRPATGVGEAFF

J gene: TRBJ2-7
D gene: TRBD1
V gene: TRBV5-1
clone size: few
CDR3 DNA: TGCGCCAGCAGCTTGGACCCTCCGGGACAGCTCAGCTACGAGCAGTACTTC
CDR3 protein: CASSLDPPGQLSYEQYF

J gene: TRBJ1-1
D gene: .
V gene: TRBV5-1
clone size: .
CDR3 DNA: TGCGCCAGCAGCTTTGGCCACTACTTGGGGGAAGCTTTCTTT
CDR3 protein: CASSFGHYLGEAFF

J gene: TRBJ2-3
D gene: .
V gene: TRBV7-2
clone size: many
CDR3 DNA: TGTGCCAGCAGCTTGAAGCAATTCAGCACAGATACGCAGTATTTT
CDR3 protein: CASSLKQFSTDTQYF

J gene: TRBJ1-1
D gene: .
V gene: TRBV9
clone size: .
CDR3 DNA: TGTGCCAGCAGCGTAGTGACCCACGTAGGCGCTGAAGCTTTCTTT
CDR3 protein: CASSVVTHVGAEAFF

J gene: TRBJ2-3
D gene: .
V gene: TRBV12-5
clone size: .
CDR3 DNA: TGTGCTAGTGACAAAGGGTTAATCACAGATACGCAGTATTTT
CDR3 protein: CASDKGLITDTQYF

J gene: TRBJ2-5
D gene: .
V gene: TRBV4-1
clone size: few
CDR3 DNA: TGCGCCAGCAGTGGGACTGTAGGGCAAGAGACCCAGTACTTC
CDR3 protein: CASSGTVGQETQYF

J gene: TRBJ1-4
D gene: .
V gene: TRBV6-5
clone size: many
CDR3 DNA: TGTGCCAGCAGTTACTCTAGCTACTCTGAAAAACTGTTTTTT
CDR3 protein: CASSYSSYSEKLFF

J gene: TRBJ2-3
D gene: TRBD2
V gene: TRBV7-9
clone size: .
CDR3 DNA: TGTGCCAGCAGTGCTCCCGGGACTAGCGGGAGGGCCACAGATACGCAGTATTTT
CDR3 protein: CASSAPGTSGRATDTQYF

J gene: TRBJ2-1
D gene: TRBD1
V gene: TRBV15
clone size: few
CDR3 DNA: TGTGCCACCAGCGGCTTAACTCTAGGGACAGGCCAAGAGGATAAGGATGAGCAGTTCTTC
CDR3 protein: CATSGLTLGTGQEDKDEQFF

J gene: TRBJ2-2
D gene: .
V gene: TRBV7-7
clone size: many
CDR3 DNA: TGTGCCAGCAGCTTAGCCCCAGGGGATAGAACCGGGGAGCTGTTTTTT
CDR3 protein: CASSLAPGDRTGELFF

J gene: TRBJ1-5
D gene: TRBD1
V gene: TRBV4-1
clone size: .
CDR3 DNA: TGCGCCAGCAGCCAGGAGGACAGGGGCAATCAGCCCCAGCATTTT
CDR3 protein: CASSQEDRGNQPQHF

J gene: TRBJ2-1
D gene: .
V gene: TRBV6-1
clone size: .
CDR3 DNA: TGTGCCAGCAGTGAAAGGAGCTTCAATGAGCAGTTCTTC
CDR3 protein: CASSERSFNEQFF

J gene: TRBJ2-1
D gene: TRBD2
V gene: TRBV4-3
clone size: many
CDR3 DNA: TGTGCCAGCAGCCAAGAAGGCGGGAGTTACAATGAGCAGTTCTTC
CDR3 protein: CASSQEGGSYNEQFF

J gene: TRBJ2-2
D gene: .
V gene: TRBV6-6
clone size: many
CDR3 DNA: TGTGCCAGCATTACTAACCACAACACCGGGGAGCTGTTTTTT
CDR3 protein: CASITNHNTGELFF

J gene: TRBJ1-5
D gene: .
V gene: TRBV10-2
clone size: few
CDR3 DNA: TGCGCCAGCAGTGAGCTGCAGAGGGGTCAGCCCCAGCATTTT
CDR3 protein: CASSELQRGQPQHF

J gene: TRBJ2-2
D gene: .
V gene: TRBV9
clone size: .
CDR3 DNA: TGTGCCAGCAGCGAGCTGAACACCGGGGAGCTGTTTTTT
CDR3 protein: CASSELNTGELFF

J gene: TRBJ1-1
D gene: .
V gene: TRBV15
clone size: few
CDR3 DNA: TGTGCCACCAGCAGAAAACGTGGGGGCTCGGACACTGAAGCTTTCTTT
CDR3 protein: CATSRKRGGSDTEAFF

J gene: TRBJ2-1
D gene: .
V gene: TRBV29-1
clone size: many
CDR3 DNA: TGCAGCGTTCGGCTAGCTTACAATGAGCAGTTCTTC
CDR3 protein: CSVRLAYNEQFF

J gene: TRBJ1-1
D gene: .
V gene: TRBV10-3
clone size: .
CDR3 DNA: TGTGCCATCAGTGAGTCGGGAAAATGGGACACTGAAGCTTCCTTT
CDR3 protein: CAISESGKWDTEASF

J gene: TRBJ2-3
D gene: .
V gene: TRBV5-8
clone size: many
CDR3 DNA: TGTGCCAGCAGATGGGGGCCGGCTAGCGACCACCGCACAGATACGCAGTATTTT
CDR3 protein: CASRWGPASDHRTDTQYF

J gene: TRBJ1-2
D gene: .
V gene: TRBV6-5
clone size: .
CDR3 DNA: TGTGCCAGCAGTTACGCGGGACGGACTATCTCCACCTTC
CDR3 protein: CASSYAGRTISTF

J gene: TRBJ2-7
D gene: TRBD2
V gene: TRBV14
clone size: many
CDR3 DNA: TGTGCCAGCTCCATTAGCGGGGCCCTCTACTACGAGCAGTACTTC
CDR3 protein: CASSISGALYYEQYF

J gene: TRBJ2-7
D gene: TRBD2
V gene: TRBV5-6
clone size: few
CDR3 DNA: TGTGCCAGCAGCGCGGGAGGGTTTGGCGAGCAGTACTTC
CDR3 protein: CASSAGGFGEQYF

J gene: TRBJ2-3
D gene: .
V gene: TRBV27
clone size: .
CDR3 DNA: TGTGCCAGCCGATATGGGGGAGTGACCTACACAGATACGCAGTATTTT
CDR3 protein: CASRYGGVTYTDTQYF

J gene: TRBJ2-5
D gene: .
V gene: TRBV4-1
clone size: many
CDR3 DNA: TGCGCCAGCAGCCAAGAGCAGGCGGAAGAGACCCAGTACTTC
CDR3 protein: CASSQEQAEETQYF

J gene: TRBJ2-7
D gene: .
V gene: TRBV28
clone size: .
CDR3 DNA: TGTGCCAGCAGTTTAATGCGGCCCTCGTCCGAGCAGTACTTC
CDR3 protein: CASSLMRPSSEQYF

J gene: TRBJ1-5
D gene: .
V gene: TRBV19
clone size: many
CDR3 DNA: TGTGCCAGTAGTTCGGGCAGGCGCAGTTTACAGCCCCAGCATTTT
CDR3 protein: CASSSGRRSLQPQHF

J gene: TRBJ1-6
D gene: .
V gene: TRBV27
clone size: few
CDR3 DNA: TGTGCCAGCAGTCCAAGGGGGTCACCCCTCCACTTT
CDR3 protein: CASSPRGSPLHF

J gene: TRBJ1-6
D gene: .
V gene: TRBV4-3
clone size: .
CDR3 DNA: TGCGCCAGCAGCCAAACCAATGGGCCTAGCTCCTATACTTCACCCCTCCACTTT
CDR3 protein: CASSQTNGPSSYTSPLHF

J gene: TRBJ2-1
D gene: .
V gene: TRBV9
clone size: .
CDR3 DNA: TGTGCCAGCAGCGTAGCTGGCCAGCAGCAGTTCTTC
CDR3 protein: CASSVAGQQQFF

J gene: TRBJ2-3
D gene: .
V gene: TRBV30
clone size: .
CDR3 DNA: TGTGCCTGGCTCCCGACGGTTACCAGCACAGATACGCAGTATTTT
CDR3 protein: CAWLPTVTSTDTQYF

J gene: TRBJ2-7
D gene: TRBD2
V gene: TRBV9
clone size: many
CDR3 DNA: TGTGCCAGCAGCGTAGCAGCGGGGGGCTACGAGCAGTACTTC
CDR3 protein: CASSVAAGGYEQYF

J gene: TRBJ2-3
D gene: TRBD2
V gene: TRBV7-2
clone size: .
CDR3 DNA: TGTGCCAGCAGCCCCCTCGGGGGGGGCACAGCTACGCAGTATTTT
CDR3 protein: CASSPLGGGTATQYF

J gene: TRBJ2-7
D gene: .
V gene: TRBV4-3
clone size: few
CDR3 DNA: TGCGCCAGCAGCCAAGATACTACAGGGCCGAACTACGAGCAGTACTTC
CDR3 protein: CASSQDTTGPNYEQYF

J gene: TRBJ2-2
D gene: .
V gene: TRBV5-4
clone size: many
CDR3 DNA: TGTGCCAGCAGCTTGTCGGATAACGCCGGGGAGCTGTTTTTT
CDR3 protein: CASSLSDNAGELFF

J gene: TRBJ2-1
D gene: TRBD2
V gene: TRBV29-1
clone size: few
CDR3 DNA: TGCAGCGTTGATGACGACTCTCGAGCGGGAGGGATTGAGCAGTTCTTC
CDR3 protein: CSVDDDSRAGGIEQFF

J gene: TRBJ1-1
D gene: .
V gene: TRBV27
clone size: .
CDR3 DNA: TGTGCCAGCAGTTTCCTTGGGGGGCCCACTGAAGCTTTCTTT
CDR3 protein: CASSFLGGPTEAFF

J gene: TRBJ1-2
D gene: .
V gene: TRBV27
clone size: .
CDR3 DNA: TGTGCCAGCAGTTGGGGGGGGGCATCCTATGGCTACACCTTC
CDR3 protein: CASSWGGASYGYTF